Each of the 17 T cell receptor beta chains below was sequenced from the same sample in a study of OX40 agonist ivuxolimab in advanced cancers. The method behind the library was the immunoSEQ multiplex PCR assay. Not all clones reach the TCRdb copy of this immuneACCESS table, which keeps in-frame sequences only. Checked studies attribute under half of the gap to unresolved V genes and leave the rest unexplained. The sample records tens of thousands of clones, under 95% of which are singletons. The leading ten clones occupy about 7.6% of the sample. Sequences were derived from CD4+ or CD8+ T cells sorted from blood, sampled in a trial of the OX40 agonist ivuxolimab. These receptors were obtained from an adult with an advanced solid tumor such as melanoma, head and neck, liver or kidney cancer.

The chain carries TRBV25-1 and TRBJ2-7; D is unresolved. The CDR3 consists of 11 residues. The V end lost 3 bases, the J end lost 3 bases, and 3 bases lay between the germline ends. CDR1 is MGHDK and CDR2 is SYGVNS in the germline V gene. The CDR3 DNA reads TGTGCCAGCAGTGACAGCTACGAGCAGTACGTC. It encodes CASSDSYEQYV.

V gene TRBV7-9 combines with J gene TRBJ2-1; D might be TRBD1 (6 bases). This CDR3 comprises 12 residues. Germline lookup yields CDR1 SEHNR and CDR2 FQNEAQ (reference sequence). Trimming left V 5 bases short and J 10 bases short, with 12 bases between. CDR3 nucleotide sequence: TGTGCCAGCAGCCAACAGGGAACCGAGCAGTTCTTC. Its translation is CASSQQGTEQFF.

This clone occurred once. The V call is TRBV6-1, the J call TRBJ2-1; the match to TRBD1 covers 8 bases. The CDR3 covers 17 residues. Trimming at V came to 1 base and at J to 8 bases, leaving 13 bases not matched to a gene. Germline V CDR1 and CDR2: MNHNS, SASEGT. The CDR3 loop reads CASSEVPFGTGADEQFF. CDR3 sequence (DNA): TGTGCCAGCAGTGAAGTCCCCTTCGGGACAGGTGCCGATGAGCAGTTCTTC.

The rearrangement joins TRBV13 to TRBJ2-7; tentatively, D is TRBD1 or TRBD2 (5 bases each). V was clipped by 3 bases and J by 2 bases, with 11 bases between them. CDR1 is PRHDT, CDR2 FYEKMQ, per germline (reference sequence). The CDR3 spans 14 residues. The chain's CDR3 is CASSLRGIAYEQYF. Here the CDR3 DNA reads TGTGCCAGCAGCTTGAGGGGAATTGCCTACGAGCAGTACTTC.

The rearrangement links TRBV19 to TRBJ1-2; D is possibly TRBD1 (6 bases). V dropped 0 bases and J dropped 4 bases, with 12 bases sitting between them. Germline-derived CDR1 and CDR2 are LNHDA and SQIVND (reference sequence). The CDR3 contains 15 residues. The CDR3 DNA reads as TGTGCCAGTAGTATAGATCGGGGGCCTGGCTATGGCTACACCTTC. Amino acids: CASSIDRGPGYGYTF.

For this clone: Other nucleotide sequences from this sample produce the same CDR3. The gene calls are TRBV30 and TRBJ1-5; D is unclear. With 1 base removed from V and 0 bases from J, the gap between germline ends came to 7 bases. The germline V gene encodes CDR1 GTSNPN and CDR2 SVGIG (reference sequence). The CDR3 loop spans 14 amino acids. This chain's CDR3 is CAWSAENSNQPQHF. The CDR3 coding sequence is TGTGCCTGGAGTGCAGAGAATAGCAATCAGCCCCAGCATTTT. Complete variable domain (other parts from reference TRBV30 and TRBJ1-5): SQTIHQWPATLVQPVGSPLSLECTVEGTSNPNLYWYRQAAGRGLQLLFYSVGIGQISSEVPQNLSASRPQDRQFILSSKKLLLSDSGFYLCAWSAENSNQPQHFGDGTRLSIL.

The genes are TRBV27 and TRBJ2-3; 9 bases agree with TRBD2. This CDR3 has 17 residues. CDR1 is MNHEY, CDR2 SMNVEV, per germline (reference sequence). After removal of 6 bases from V and 4 bases from J, the junction contained 14 bases not matched to a gene. The CDR3 loop reads CASSTRGGRAVADTQYF. As DNA, the CDR3 is TGTGCCAGCAGCACTCGGGGCGGGAGGGCCGTTGCAGATACGCAGTATTTT.

This clone was found once. This chain uses TRBV4-1 with TRBJ2-7, with 8 positions matching TRBD2. The CDR3 sequence is 15 residues long. The germline gives CDR1 MGHRA, CDR2 YSYEKL. The V gene end was trimmed by 5 bases and the J gene end by 0 bases; junction bases not matched to a gene: 6. The CDR3 DNA reads as TGCGCCAGCAGCTTCCGACTAGCGCCCTCCTACGAGCAGTACGTC. Translating it yields CASSFRLAPSYEQYV.

The chain has TRBV5-4 and TRBJ1-1; no reliable D call. This CDR3 spans 13 amino acids. V was cut by 0 bases and J by 6 bases, with 9 bases left in between. Germline V gives CDR1 SGHNT, CDR2 YYREEE (reference sequence). CDR3 DNA: TGTGCCAGCAGCTTGGGGCGAGGAGCTGAAGCTTTCTTT. It specifies CASSLGRGAEAFF.

The chain is built from TRBV6-5 and TRBJ2-2; 9 bases are a match to TRBD2. Trimming at V came to 7 bases and at J to 5 bases, leaving 2 bases not matched to a gene. Germline V gene data show CDR1 as MNHEY and CDR2 as SVGAGI. The length of the CDR3 is 13 residues. Written as DNA, the CDR3 is TGTGCCAGCAACCTAGCGGGGACCGGGGAGCTGTTTTTT. It codes for CASNLAGTGELFF.

V is TRBV7-9 and J is TRBJ1-5; the D is unclear. The V end was cut by 1 base, the J end by 0 bases, with 16 bases between. Looked up from germline, CDR1 is SEHNR and CDR2 is FQNEAQ (reference sequence). CDR3 size: 18 residues. The CDR3 sequence: CASSLVGAGRHSNQPQHF. CDR3 DNA sequence: TGTGCCAGCAGCTTAGTGGGAGCCGGGAGACATAGCAATCAGCCCCAGCATTTT.

By frequency in the sample, this clone is medium-sized. CDR3 coding DNA: TGTGCCAGCAGCTTAGAGGGTGTCAGGGGCCGCCTCTATAGCAATCAGCCCCAGCATTTT. It yields the protein CASSLEGVRGRLYSNQPQHF. J is TRBJ1-5 and V is TRBV11-2; the D gene is possibly TRBD1 (6 bases). CDR3 length: 20 residues. Trimming cost V 0 bases and J 0 bases, with 21 bases left between them. Germline loops: CDR1 SGHAT, CDR2 FQNNGV.

The rearrangement joins TRBV4-1 to TRBJ1-1, with TRBD1 matching 9 bases. Germline trimming cut 3 bases from V and 8 bases from J; bases unmatched to any gene: 10. There are 15 residues in the CDR3. Germline CDR1 reads MGHRA; CDR2 reads YSYEKL. CDR3 in amino acids: CASSQGGQGVVEAFF. CDR3 nucleotide sequence: TGCGCCAGCAGCCAGGGGGGACAGGGAGTTGTAGAAGCTTTCTTT.

This chain joins TRBV28 and TRBJ1-4; D may be TRBD1 (6 bases). V was shortened by 6 bases and J by 5 bases, with 25 bases between the two germline ends. Germline CDR1 is MDHEN and CDR2 is SYDVKM. The CDR3 loop spans 18 amino acids. CDR3 residues: CASRYQAAGTPVNEKLFF. CDR3 coding DNA: TGTGCCAGCAGATATCAAGCCGCCGGGACACCGGTAAATGAAAAACTGTTTTTT.

This rearrangement joins TRBV4-2 to TRBJ1-4; no reliable D call. The V and J ends lost 6 bases and 4 bases respectively, with 12 bases between them. CDR1 is LGHNA and CDR2 is YNFKEQ in the germline V gene. CDR3 length: 14 residues. Written as DNA, the CDR3 is TGTGCCAGCAGTGCCTTCAGTGGTAATGAAAAACTGTTTTTT. Translating it yields CASSAFSGNEKLFF.

The gene calls are TRBV27 and TRBJ2-1; D not resolved. CDR3 length equals 13 residues. Germline V CDR1 and CDR2: MNHEY, SMNVEV (reference sequence). V was pared by 1 base and J by 2 bases, with 3 bases between. This CDR3 reads CASSLWAYNEQFF. The CDR3, as DNA: TGTGCCAGCAGTTTATGGGCCTACAATGAGCAGTTCTTC.

The CDR3 region is CASSETGRGYTF. The CDR3 DNA is TGTGCCAGCAGCGAGACCGGCCGCGGCTACACCTTC. The chain couples TRBV9 to TRBJ1-2; D call uncertain. This CDR3 is 12 amino acids long. Germline lookup yields CDR1 SGDLS and CDR2 YYNGEE. Trimming took off 3 bases at V and 8 bases at J, with 11 bases between the two ends.